These 2 T cell receptor beta chains came from one sample sequenced in a study of blood T cell repertoires in COVID-19. The data were produced by immunoSEQ multiplex PCR, yet TCRdb's version contains in-frame clones alone and is incomplete. Among about 140,000 clones listed, around 88% were seen once. Sequenced material: peripheral blood. Source of these receptors: a woman in her fifties or sixties with acute or convalescent COVID-19.

The rearrangement uses TRBV4-2 and TRBJ2-2; the match to TRBD2 covers 9 bases. Germline V CDR1 and CDR2: LGHNA, YNFKEQ. V shed 0 bases and J 2 bases; nucleotides not matched to a gene: 1. The CDR3 is made up of 16 amino acids. CDR3: CASSQERGGNTGELFF. The CDR3 bases are TGTGCCAGCAGCCAAGAGCGGGGGGGAAACACCGGGGAGCTGTTTTTT.

This chain joins TRBV18 and TRBJ1-2; D not resolved. Germline V gene lookup returns CDR1 KGHSH and CDR2 LQKENI. Trimming left V 3 bases short and J 0 bases short, with 14 bases between. This CDR3 is 16 amino acids long. The CDR3 sequence: CASSPSRSETNYGYTF. CDR3 coding DNA: TGTGCCAGCTCACCCTCCCGGAGTGAGACTAACTATGGCTACACCTTC.